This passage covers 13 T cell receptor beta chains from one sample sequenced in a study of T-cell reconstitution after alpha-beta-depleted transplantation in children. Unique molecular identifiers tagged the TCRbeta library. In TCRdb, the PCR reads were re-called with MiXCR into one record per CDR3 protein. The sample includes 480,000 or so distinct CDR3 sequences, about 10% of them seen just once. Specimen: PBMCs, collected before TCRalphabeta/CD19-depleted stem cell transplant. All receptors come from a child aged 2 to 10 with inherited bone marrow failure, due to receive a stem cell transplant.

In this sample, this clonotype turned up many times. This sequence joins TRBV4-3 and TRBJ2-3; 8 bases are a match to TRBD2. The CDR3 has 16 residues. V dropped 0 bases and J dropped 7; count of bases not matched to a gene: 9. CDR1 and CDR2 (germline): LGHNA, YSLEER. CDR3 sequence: CASSQDVPGGPNTQYF. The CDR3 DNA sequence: TGCGCCAGCAGCCAAGACGTCCCGGGAGGGCCTAATACGCAGTATTTT.

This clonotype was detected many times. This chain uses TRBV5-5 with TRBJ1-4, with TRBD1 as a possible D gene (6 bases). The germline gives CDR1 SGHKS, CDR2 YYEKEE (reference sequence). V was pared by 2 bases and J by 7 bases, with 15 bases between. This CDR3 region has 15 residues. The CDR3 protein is CASSFYRGQGEKLFF. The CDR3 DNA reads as TGTGCCAGCAGCTTTTATCGGGGGCAGGGTGAAAAACTGTTTTTT.

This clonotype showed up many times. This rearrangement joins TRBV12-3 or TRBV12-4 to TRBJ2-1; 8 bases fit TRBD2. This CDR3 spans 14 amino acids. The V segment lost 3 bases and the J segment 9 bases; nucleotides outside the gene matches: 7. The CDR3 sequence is CASSLGLGEIEQFF. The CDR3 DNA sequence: TGTGCCAGCAGTTTGGGACTAGGGGAAATTGAGCAGTTCTTC.

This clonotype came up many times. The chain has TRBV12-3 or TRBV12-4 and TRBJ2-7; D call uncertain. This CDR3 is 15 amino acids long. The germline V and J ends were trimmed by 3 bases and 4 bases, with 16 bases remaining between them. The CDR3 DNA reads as TGTGCCAGCAGTTTCGTAGGTGAAGTGGAGTACGAGCAGTACTTC. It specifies CASSFVGEVEYEQYF.

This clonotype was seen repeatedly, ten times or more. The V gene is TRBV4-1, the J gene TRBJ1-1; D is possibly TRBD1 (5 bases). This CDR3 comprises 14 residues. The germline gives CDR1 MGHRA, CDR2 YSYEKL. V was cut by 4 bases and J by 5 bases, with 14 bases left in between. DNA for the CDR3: TGCGCCAGCAGCCGAGGTCCGACAGCGACTGAAGCTTTCTTT. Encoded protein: CASSRGPTATEAFF.

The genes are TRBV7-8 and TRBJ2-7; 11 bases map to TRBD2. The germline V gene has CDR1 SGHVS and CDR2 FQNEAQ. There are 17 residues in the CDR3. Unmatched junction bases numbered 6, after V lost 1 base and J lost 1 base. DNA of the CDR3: TGTGCCAGCAGCTTAGGGACTAGCGGGTACCCATCCTACGAGCAGTACTTC. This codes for CASSLGTSGYPSYEQYF.

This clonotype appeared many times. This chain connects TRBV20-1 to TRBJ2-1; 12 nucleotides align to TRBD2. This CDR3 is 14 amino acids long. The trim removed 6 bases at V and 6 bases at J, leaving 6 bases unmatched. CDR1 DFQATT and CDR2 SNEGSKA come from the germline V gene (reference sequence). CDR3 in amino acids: CSAGTSGRINEQFF. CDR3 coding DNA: TGCAGTGCGGGAACTAGCGGGAGGATCAATGAGCAGTTCTTC.

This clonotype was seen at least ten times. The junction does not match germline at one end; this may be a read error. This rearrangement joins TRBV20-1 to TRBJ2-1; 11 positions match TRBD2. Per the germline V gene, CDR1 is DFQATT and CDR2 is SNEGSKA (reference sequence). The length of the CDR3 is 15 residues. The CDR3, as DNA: TGCAGTGTTAGAGTTGCTAGCGGGAGGTCCAATGAGCAGTTCTTC. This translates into CSVRVASGRSNEQFF.

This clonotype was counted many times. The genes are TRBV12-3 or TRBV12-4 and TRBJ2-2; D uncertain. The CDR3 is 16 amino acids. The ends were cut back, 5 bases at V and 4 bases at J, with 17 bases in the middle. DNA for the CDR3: TGTGCCAGCAGTCCTCTACCGATTCTATCCACCGGGGAGCTGTTTTTT. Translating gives CASSPLPILSTGELFF.

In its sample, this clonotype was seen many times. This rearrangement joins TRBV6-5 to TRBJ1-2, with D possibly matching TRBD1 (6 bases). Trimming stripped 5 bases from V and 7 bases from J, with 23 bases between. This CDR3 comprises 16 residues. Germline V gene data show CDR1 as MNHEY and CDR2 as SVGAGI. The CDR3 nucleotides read TGTGCCAGCAGTACCCCGAAACGAGGGGGATTTGCTGGCTACACCTTC. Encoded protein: CASSTPKRGGFAGYTF.

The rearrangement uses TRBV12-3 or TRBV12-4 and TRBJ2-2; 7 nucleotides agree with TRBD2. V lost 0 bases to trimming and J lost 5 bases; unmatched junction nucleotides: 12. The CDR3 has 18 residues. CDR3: CASSLAPGLGSLTGELFF. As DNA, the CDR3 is TGTGCCAGCAGTTTAGCCCCAGGACTAGGCAGCCTTACCGGGGAGCTGTTTTTT.

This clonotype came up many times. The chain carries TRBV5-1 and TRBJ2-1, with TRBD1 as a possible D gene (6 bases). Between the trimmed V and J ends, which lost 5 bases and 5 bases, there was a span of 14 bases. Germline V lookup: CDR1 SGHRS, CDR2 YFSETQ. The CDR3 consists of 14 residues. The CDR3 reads CASRGQGMDNEQFF. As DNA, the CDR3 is TGCGCCAGCAGGGGCCAGGGGATGGACAATGAGCAGTTCTTC.

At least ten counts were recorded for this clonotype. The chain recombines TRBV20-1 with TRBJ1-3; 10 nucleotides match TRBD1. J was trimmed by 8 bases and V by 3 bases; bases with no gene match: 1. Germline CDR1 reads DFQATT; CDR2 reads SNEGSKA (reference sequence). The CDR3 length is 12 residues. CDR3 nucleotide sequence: TGCAGTGCTAGCGGGACAGGGGACACCATATATTTT. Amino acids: CSASGTGDTIYF.